Listed below are T cell receptor beta chains from one sample, sequenced in a study of T cell repertoires in cytomegalovirus infection. TCRdb itself ran the reads through MiXCR, one entry per CDR3 protein. The sample includes some 390,000 distinct CDR3 sequences, roughly 18% of them seen just once. The material sequenced was PBMCs. These TCRs come from a human donor in good health (CMV status not recorded). Some clones in this sample may be carry-over from other donors' samples. Both conserved end residues are part of each CDR3. D genes are given only for firm matches. Clone size appears in some rows only: once, few, many, or a class for an expanded clone.

abundance | j_gene | v_gene | d_gene | CDR3nt | CDR3aa
many | TRBJ2-7 | TRBV7-2 | TRBD2 | TGTGCCAGCAGCCGGGGCCCGGGGCGGCGGGGGATCGACTACGAGCAGTACTTC | CASSRGPGRRGIDYEQYF
. | TRBJ2-7 | TRBV11-2 | TRBD2 | TGTGCCAGCTGGGGCGGGAGACCCGACGAGCAGTACTTC | CASWGGRPDEQYF
once | TRBJ1-3 | TRBV2 | . | TGTGCCAGCAGCGGGACGCTCGGAAACACCATATATTTT | CASSGTLGNTIYF
. | TRBJ2-1 | TRBV4-1 | . | TGCGCCAGCAGCCAAGGGAGGGAGGCCTACAATGAGCAGTTCTTC | CASSQGREAYNEQFF
. | TRBJ2-7 | TRBV30 | TRBD2 | TGTGCCTGGAGTGTACATGGGACTACAGCAGAGTACTTC | CAWSVHGTTAEYF
few | TRBJ1-1 | TRBV12-3/TRBV12-4 | TRBD1 | TGTGCCAGCAAAGCAGGGGGGACTGAAGCTTTCTTT | CASKAGGTEAFF
. | TRBJ1-1 | TRBV29-1 | . | TGCAGCGTTGGCAAAGGTAATCGGGACACTGAAGCTTTCTTT | CSVGKGNRDTEAFF
many | TRBJ2-1 | TRBV7-9 | . | TGTGCCAGCAGCTTAGAGGGCGCTCGCAATGAGCAGTTCTTC | CASSLEGARNEQFF
few | TRBJ2-5 | TRBV2 | . | TGTGCCAGCAGTGAGGGGGGCGCGGGGAAAGAGACCCAGTACTTC | CASSEGGAGKETQYF
many | TRBJ1-1 | TRBV5-5 | . | TGTGCCAGCAGCCTGTACGGGGGTGGCACTGAAGCTTTCTTT | CASSLYGGGTEAFF
many | TRBJ2-5 | TRBV7-6 | TRBD2 | TGTGCCAGCAGCTTAGTAACGGGGGGAGAGACCCAGTACTTC | CASSLVTGGETQYF
. | TRBJ2-1 | TRBV3-1 | . | TGTGCCAGCAGCCAAGTGAACCCCAGTGAGCAGTTCTTC | CASSQVNPSEQFF
. | TRBJ2-3 | TRBV13 | . | TGTGCCAGCAGCCAGAGAAATACGCAGTATTTT | CASSQRNTQYF
. | TRBJ2-3 | TRBV11-2 | . | TGTGCCAGCAGCTTAGATCGAGGTTTGCAGTATTTT | CASSLDRGLQYF
many | TRBJ2-3 | TRBV7-9 | TRBD2 | TGTGCCAGCAGCGTACTAGCGGGAGCAGTAATTACGGCAGATACGCAGTATTTT | CASSVLAGAVITADTQYF
many | TRBJ2-1 | TRBV7-9 | . | TGTGCCAGCAGGGGGAACCCGGACAATTGGAACAATGAGCAGTTCTTC | CASRGNPDNWNNEQFF
few | TRBJ2-1 | TRBV20-1 | TRBD2 | TGCAGTGCAACATCCTTCGGGGGGGCTAGCGGGGACTCCTACAATGAGCAGTTCTTC | CSATSFGGASGDSYNEQFF
few | TRBJ2-7 | TRBV19 | TRBD2 | TGTGCCAGTAGCCGACGACTAGCGGGAGGCTACGAGCAGTACTTC | CASSRRLAGGYEQYF
. | TRBJ2-7 | TRBV20-1 | . | TGCCGTGCTAGTGATGCCGGGAACGAGCAGTACTTC | CRASDAGNEQYF
few | TRBJ2-1 | TRBV12-3/TRBV12-4 | . | TGTGCCAGCAGGGATCGCGGGCTGGCCTACAATGAGCAGTTCTTC | CASRDRGLAYNEQFF
. | TRBJ2-3 | TRBV20-1 | . | TGCAGTGCCACCGGACGCGGCACAGATACGCAGTATTTT | CSATGRGTDTQYF